The 23 T cell receptor beta chains presented below share a single source sample, sequenced in a study of cytomegalovirus exposure and HLA in healthy donors (dated by TCRdb to 2017 to 2019). Library method: the immunoSEQ multiplex PCR assay. For the multiplex PCR, a mixture combining 60 forward primers for TCR Vbeta segments and 13 reverse primers for TCR Jbeta segments was used. The table was pulled from immuneACCESS by TCRdb, which kept in-frame rearrangements only. Such tables lose some clones; where checked, under half of the loss comes from unresolved V genes, and the rest has no known cause. Across this sample there are about 190,000 clones, with around 87% seen only once. The ten biggest clones cover over 1% of the sample. The sequenced material came from PBMCs. These receptors were taken from a man aged 25-40 years in good health and CMV-seronegative.

The CDR3 DNA is TGTGCCAGCAGCCGACAGGGACTGAACACTGAAGCTTTCTTT. As protein: CASSRQGLNTEAFF. The rearrangement joins TRBV27 to TRBJ1-1, with 7 bases that match TRBD1. The CDR3 totals 14 residues. The V segment lost 6 bases and the J segment 0 bases; nucleotides outside the gene matches: 4. Germline V CDR1 and CDR2: MNHEY, SMNVEV (reference sequence).

The chain couples TRBV28 to TRBJ2-7; TRBD2 is a possible D gene (6 bases). Germline V lookup: CDR1 MDHEN, CDR2 SYDVKM. The CDR3 is 15 residues long. Trimming removed 4 bases from V and 2 bases from J, with 15 bases in between. Here the CDR3 reads CASSSPGVGAYEQYF. CDR3 nucleotides: TGTGCCAGCAGTTCCCCGGGAGTGGGGGCCTACGAGCAGTACTTC.

This clone appeared a single time. The chain uses TRBV2 and TRBJ1-3; D might be TRBD1 (5 bases). The germline V gene has CDR1 SNHLY and CDR2 FYNNEI. There are 13 residues in the CDR3. V was pared by 9 bases and J by 0 bases, with 9 bases between. In nucleotides, the CDR3 is TGTGCCAGAGGGACTGCCTCTGGAAACACCATATATTTT. Translated: CARGTASGNTIYF.

The chain recombines TRBV7-9 with TRBJ1-2, with D hard to call. The CDR3 has 15 residues. V lost 0 bases to trimming and J lost 6 bases, with 14 bases between them. Germline V lookup: CDR1 SEHNR, CDR2 FQNEAQ (reference sequence). The CDR3 protein is CASSLAGGYEDGYTF. The CDR3 DNA is TGTGCCAGCAGCTTAGCAGGCGGGTATGAGGATGGCTACACCTTC.

This clone was recorded once. The rearrangement uses TRBV7-9 and TRBJ2-2; tentative D call: TRBD2 (5 bases). V was clipped by 3 bases and J by 3 bases, with 11 bases between them. CDR3 length equals 15 residues. Germline V gene sequence: CDR1 SEHNR, CDR2 FQNEAQ (reference sequence). The CDR3, as DNA: TGTGCCAGCAGCTTTCTAGCAGCTGACACCGGGGAGCTGTTTTTT. Residues: CASSFLAADTGELFF.

The genes are TRBV4-1 and TRBJ2-1; tentatively, D is TRBD2 (6 bases). The V end lost 0 bases, the J end lost 6 bases, and 12 bases lay between the germline ends. The CDR3 is made up of 15 amino acids. Germline lookup yields CDR1 MGHRA and CDR2 YSYEKL. The CDR3 bases are TGCGCCAGCAGCCAAGATCTTAGAGCGGGCAATGAGCAGTTCTTC. Translating gives CASSQDLRAGNEQFF.

The V and J genes are TRBV6-6 and TRBJ2-7, with TRBD2 identical over 8 bases. In germline, CDR1 is MNHNY, CDR2 SVGAGI (reference sequence). Losses at the gene ends were 6 bases for V and 5 bases for J; bases not matched to a gene: 15. This CDR3 is 16 amino acids long. CDR3 DNA sequence: TGTGCCAGCAGGGGACGTCGCGGGAGGAGTTACGACGAGCAGTACTTC. As protein: CASRGRRGRSYDEQYF.

A single count supports this clone. This chain uses TRBV4-1 with TRBJ2-7; tentatively, D is TRBD2 (6 bases). V was shortened by 0 bases and J by 3 bases, with 15 bases between the two germline ends. In germline, CDR1 is MGHRA, CDR2 YSYEKL. The CDR3 runs 16 residues. Written as DNA, the CDR3 is TGCGCCAGCAGCCAAGACCGGGAGCAGAAAAACTACGAGCAGTACTTC. Translation gives CASSQDREQKNYEQYF.

J is TRBJ2-5 and V is TRBV4-1, with 9 bases that match TRBD2. The junction had 6 bases not matched to a gene; V was cut back by 1 base and J by 0 bases. This CDR3 is 17 amino acids long. Looked up from germline, CDR1 is MGHRA and CDR2 is YSYEKL. CDR3 protein: CASSQAGSGGNQETQYF. CDR3 nucleotide sequence: TGCGCCAGCAGCCAAGCGGGGAGCGGGGGGAACCAAGAGACCCAGTACTTC.

In this sample, this clone turned up once. The genes are TRBV27 and TRBJ1-5; D ambiguous. Per germline, CDR1 MNHEY and CDR2 SMNVEV (reference sequence). The CDR3 loop spans 12 amino acids. The V end lost 3 bases, the J end lost 3 bases, and 3 bases lay between the germline ends. CDR3: CASSFINQPQHF. The CDR3 coding sequence is TGTGCCAGCAGTTTCATCAATCAGCCCCAGCATTTT.

This clone was detected only a few times. The chain uses TRBV2 and TRBJ2-7; 7 bases align to TRBD1. Germline V gene sequence: CDR1 SNHLY, CDR2 FYNNEI. CDR3 length: 14 amino acids. The junction had 5 bases not matched to a gene; V was cut back by 2 bases and J by 4 bases. CDR3 protein: CASSELKGAYEQYF. In DNA form, the CDR3 reads TGTGCCAGCAGTGAACTTAAGGGGGCATACGAGCAGTACTTC.

The gene calls are TRBV29-1 and TRBJ2-3, with D tentatively TRBD1 (6 bases). Germline V lookup: CDR1 SQVTM, CDR2 ANQGSEA. The CDR3 consists of 12 residues. V lost 7 bases and J 4 bases, leaving 12 bases between the germline ends. DNA for the CDR3: TGCAGCGCCAGGGGCTTGGCAGATACGCAGTATTTT. This encodes CSARGLADTQYF.

This clone was observed a handful of times. The J gene is TRBJ2-5, the V gene TRBV19; a possible D gene is TRBD1 (6 bases). This CDR3 contains 13 residues. The V gene lost 3 bases and the J gene lost 4 bases, with 9 bases spanning the gap. Germline-derived CDR1 and CDR2 are LNHDA and SQIVND (reference sequence). This chain's CDR3 is CASSIKGVETQYF. CDR3 bases: TGTGCCAGTAGTATCAAGGGGGTAGAGACCCAGTACTTC.

This sequence joins TRBV27 and TRBJ2-4; possibly TRBD1 for D (5 bases). Per germline, CDR1 MNHEY and CDR2 SMNVEV (reference sequence). Between the trimmed V and J ends, which lost 11 bases and 0 bases, there was a span of 8 bases. The CDR3 has 12 amino acids. CDR3 sequence (DNA): TGTGCCGCAGGGATAGCCAAAAACATTCAGTACTTC. Translated: CAAGIAKNIQYF.

This CDR3 is CATSRDLAGRPFF. In nucleotides, the CDR3 is TGTGCCACCAGCAGAGATTTAGCGGGGAGGCCCTTCTTC. The rearrangement joins TRBV15 to TRBJ2-1; 8 nucleotides align to TRBD2. Germline values: CDR1 LNHNV, CDR2 YYDKDF (reference sequence). The CDR3 consists of 13 residues. J was trimmed by 16 bases and V by 0 bases; bases with no gene match: 8.

V gene TRBV27 combines with J gene TRBJ2-5; no reliable D call. CDR3 length: 13 amino acids. Trimming removed 8 bases at V and 0 bases at J, with 10 bases between. Germline-derived CDR1 and CDR2 are MNHEY and SMNVEV (reference sequence). CDR3 protein: CASARVNQETQYF. The CDR3, as DNA: TGTGCCAGCGCGCGTGTCAACCAAGAGACCCAGTACTTC.

The J gene is TRBJ2-1, the V gene TRBV29-1, with TRBD2 matching 7 bases. The trim removed 6 bases at V and 3 bases at J, leaving 14 bases unmatched. Germline V gene sequence: CDR1 SQVTM, CDR2 ANQGSEA. The CDR3 totals 16 residues. DNA for the CDR3: TGCAGCGTCAACCCCTCCGGGCTAGCGGACTACAATGAGCAGTTCTTC. Translated, it gives CSVNPSGLADYNEQFF.

The chain is built from TRBV5-5 and TRBJ2-1; 10 positions match TRBD2. V lost 2 bases, J lost 6 bases, and 5 bases stayed unmatched. The CDR3 is made up of 15 amino acids. CDR1 SGHKS and CDR2 YYEKEE come from the germline V gene (reference sequence). The CDR3 here is CASSFLAGGSNEQFF. The CDR3 bases are TGTGCCAGCAGCTTCTTAGCGGGAGGTAGCAATGAGCAGTTCTTC. Together with reference TRBV5-5 and TRBJ2-1, the CDR3 gives the full variable domain: DAGVTQSPTHLIKTRGQQVTLRCSPISGHKSVSWYQQVLGQGPQFIFQYYEKEERGRGNFPDRFSARQFPNYSSELNVNALLLGDSALYLCASSFLAGGSNEQFFGPGTRLTVL.

The V call is TRBV5-1, the J call TRBJ2-3; 7 positions agree with TRBD2. The V segment lost 4 bases and the J segment 0 bases; nucleotides outside the gene matches: 2. CDR3 length: 14 amino acids. Germline assignment: CDR1 SGHRS and CDR2 YFSETQ. CDR3 DNA sequence: TGCGCCAGCAGCCCTAGCGGTAGCACAGATACGCAGTATTTT. The encoded protein is CASSPSGSTDTQYF.

The rearrangement links TRBV7-8 to TRBJ1-2; D gene unclear. Trimming removed 7 bases at V and 0 bases at J, with 12 bases between. The CDR3 covers 14 residues. The germline CDR1 and CDR2 sequences are SGHVS and FQNEAQ. For the CDR3, the DNA is TGTGCCAGCACCCCAGAACAGACTAACTATGGCTACACCTTC. It translates to CASTPEQTNYGYTF.

The chain couples TRBV6-5 to TRBJ1-6; D is ambiguous. Germline V gene lookup returns CDR1 MNHEY and CDR2 SVGAGI. The CDR3 is made up of 12 amino acids. Trimming cost V 0 bases and J 9 bases, with 3 bases left between them. The CDR3 is CASSYSSSPLHF. CDR3 nucleotide sequence: TGTGCCAGCAGTTACTCGAGTTCACCCCTCCACTTT.

The chain has TRBV7-2 and TRBJ2-5; D possibly corresponds to TRBD1 (6 bases). The CDR3 sequence is 15 residues long. Germline V gives CDR1 SGHTA, CDR2 FQGNSA. Trimming stripped 0 bases from V and 2 bases from J, with 10 bases between. CDR3 nucleotides: TGTGCCAGCAGCTTAGCGACAGGTTGGCAAGAGACCCAGTACTTC. Amino acid sequence: CASSLATGWQETQYF.

The J gene is TRBJ1-5, the V gene TRBV7-2; D is unresolved. Germline V CDR1 and CDR2: SGHTA, FQGNSA. The V gene lost 2 bases and the J gene lost 1 base, with 9 bases spanning the gap. The CDR3 loop spans 15 amino acids. This CDR3 is CASSLNRASNQPQHF. In DNA, the CDR3 is TGTGCCAGCAGCTTAAACAGAGCAAGCAATCAGCCCCAGCATTTT.